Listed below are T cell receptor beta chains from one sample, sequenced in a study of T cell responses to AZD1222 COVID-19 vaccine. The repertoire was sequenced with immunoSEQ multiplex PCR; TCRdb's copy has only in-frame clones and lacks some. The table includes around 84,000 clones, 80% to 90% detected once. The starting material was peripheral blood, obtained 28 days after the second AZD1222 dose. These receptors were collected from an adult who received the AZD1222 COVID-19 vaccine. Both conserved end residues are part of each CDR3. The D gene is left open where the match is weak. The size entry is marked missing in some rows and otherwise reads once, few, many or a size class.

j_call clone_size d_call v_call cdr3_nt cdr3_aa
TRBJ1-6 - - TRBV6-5 TGTGCCAGCAGACAAGACAGATCCTATAATTCACCCCTCCACTTT CASRQDRSYNSPLHF
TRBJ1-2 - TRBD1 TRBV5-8 TGTGCCAGCAGTTGGCCCGGGACAGACTATGGCTACACCTTC CASSWPGTDYGYTF
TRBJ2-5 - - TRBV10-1 TGCGCCAGCAGTGAGTGGTACTCGACATCGCCTCCGGAGACCCAGTACTTC CASSEWYSTSPPETQYF
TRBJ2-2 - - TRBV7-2 TGTGCCAGCAGCTTAAAAAGATTCACCGGGGAGCTGTTTTTT CASSLKRFTGELFF
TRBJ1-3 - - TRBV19 TGTGCCAGTAGTACGGGCCGTCGCTCTGGAAACACCATATATTTT CASSTGRRSGNTIYF
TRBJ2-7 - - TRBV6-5 TGTGCCAGCAGACTGACAGATTCCTACGAGCAGTACTTC CASRLTDSYEQYF
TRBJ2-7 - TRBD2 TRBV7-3 TGTGCCAGCAGCAGAACTAGCGGTCCCTACGAGCAGTACTTC CASSRTSGPYEQYF
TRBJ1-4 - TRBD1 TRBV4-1 TGCGCCAGCAGCCAACCAGGGGGTGGTAGGTTTAATGAAAAACTGTTTTTT CASSQPGGGRFNEKLFF
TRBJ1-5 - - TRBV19 TGTGCCAGTAGTCCGAACAGGGTAGCGATTAATCAGCCCCAGCATTTT CASSPNRVAINQPQHF
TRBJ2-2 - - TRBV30 TGTGCCTGGAGCCGGGACACCGGGGAGCTGTTTTTT CAWSRDTGELFF
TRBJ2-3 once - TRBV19 TGTGCCATTAGGGACATCCTATCAGATACGCAGTATTTT CAIRDILSDTQYF
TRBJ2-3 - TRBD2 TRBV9 TGTGCCAGCAGCGCCGATCTGAGGAGCGGGGTAGTGGCAGATACGCAGTATTTT CASSADLRSGVVADTQYF
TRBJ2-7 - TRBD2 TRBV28 TGTGCCAGCAGTCTCGGACTAGCGGGGGGACGCTCCTACGAGCAGTACTTC CASSLGLAGGRSYEQYF
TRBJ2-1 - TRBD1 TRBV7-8 TGTGCCAGCAGCTCGTCGACAGGGTCGAATGAGCAGTTCTTC CASSSSTGSNEQFF
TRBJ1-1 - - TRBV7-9 TGTGCCAGCAGCTTGATCCAACAGGGATCGGGCACTGAAGCTTTCTTT CASSLIQQGSGTEAFF
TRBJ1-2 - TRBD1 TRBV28 TGTGCCAGCAGTTACCACAGGGGGCCAAACTATGGCTACACCTTC CASSYHRGPNYGYTF
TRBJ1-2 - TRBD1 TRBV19 TGTGCCAGTAGTATCGGGACAGGGGGCGTCTATGGCTACACCTTC CASSIGTGGVYGYTF
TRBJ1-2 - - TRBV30 TGTGCCTGGAGTCGGGAGGGCAACTATGGCTACACCTTC CAWSREGNYGYTF
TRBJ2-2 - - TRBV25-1 TGTGCCAGCAGTGCCGGAGGGACCGGGGAGCTGTTTTTT CASSAGGTGELFF
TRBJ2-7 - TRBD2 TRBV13 TGTGCCAGCACCCTCGGGACTAGATACGAGCAGTACTTC CASTLGTRYEQYF
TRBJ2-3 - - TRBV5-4 TGTGCCAGCAGCCACCACAAAACTAGCACAGATACGCAGTATTTT CASSHHKTSTDTQYF
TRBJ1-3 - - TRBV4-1 TGCGCCAGCAGCCTTCGCCTCGACATCTCTGGAAACACCATATATTTT CASSLRLDISGNTIYF
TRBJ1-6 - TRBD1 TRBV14 TGTGCCAGCAGTCAGGACAGGCTCGCCTCACCCCTCCACTTT CASSQDRLASPLHF
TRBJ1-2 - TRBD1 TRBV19 TGTGCCAGTAGCACTGTCTTACAGGGGGCCGGTGGCTACACCTTC CASSTVLQGAGGYTF
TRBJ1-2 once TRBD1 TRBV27 TGTGCCAGCAGTTATTCCGGGACAGGGACCTATGGCTACACCTTC CASSYSGTGTYGYTF
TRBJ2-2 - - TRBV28 TGTGCCAGTGGACAGAGCCCGAACACCGGGGAGCTGTTTTTT CASGQSPNTGELFF
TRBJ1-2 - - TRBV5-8 TGTGCCAGCAGCTTGCCTCCAGCGAACTATGGCTACACCTTC CASSLPPANYGYTF
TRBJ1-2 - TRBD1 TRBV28 TGTGCCAGCAGTTACCCGGGACAGGATAACTATGGCTACACCTTC CASSYPGQDNYGYTF
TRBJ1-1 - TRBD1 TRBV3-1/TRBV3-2 TGTGCCAGCAGCCCAACCAGGGGGAGCGCTGAAGCTTTCTTT CASSPTRGSAEAFF
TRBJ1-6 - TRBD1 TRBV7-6 TGTGCCAGCAGCTTAAAGTCCGGGACAGGCAGGAGCTCCTATAATTCACCCCTCCACTTT CASSLKSGTGRSSYNSPLHF
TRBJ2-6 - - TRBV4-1 TGCGCCAGCAGCCAAGGAGTGAGGAGCTCTGGGGCCAACGTCCTGACTTTC CASSQGVRSSGANVLTF
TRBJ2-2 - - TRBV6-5 TGTGCCAGCAGATTTTCGCGAAACACCGGGGAGCTGTTTTTT CASRFSRNTGELFF
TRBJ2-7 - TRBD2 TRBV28 TGTGCCACCCAAGCGGGGTCAACCTACGAGCAGTACTTC CATQAGSTYEQYF
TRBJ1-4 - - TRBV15 TGTGCCACCGGGAGAGCAGGGGATGGGGGGGAAAAACTGTTTTTT CATGRAGDGGEKLFF
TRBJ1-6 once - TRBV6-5 TGTGCCACCCCGAGACAGGAGGGAAGCTCACCCCTCCACTTT CATPRQEGSSPLHF
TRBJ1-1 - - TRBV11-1 TGTGCCAGCAGAACCTCACGACAGAACACTGAAGCTTTCTTT CASRTSRQNTEAFF
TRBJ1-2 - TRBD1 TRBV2 TGTGCCAGCAGTCCTCAAACGATCAGGGGGCACTTC CASSPQTIRGHF
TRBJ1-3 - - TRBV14 TGTGCCAGCGTTCAGAGCTCTGGAAACACCATATATTTT CASVQSSGNTIYF
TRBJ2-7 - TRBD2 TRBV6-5 TGTGCCAGCAGCCGTAGCGGGTCCACCACCTACGAGCAGTACTTC CASSRSGSTTYEQYF
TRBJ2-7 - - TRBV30 TGTGCCTGGAGCCCCCACGCGTCGGGGGAGCAGTACTTC CAWSPHASGEQYF
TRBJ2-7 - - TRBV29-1 TGCAGCGCTTCCGTGAAGGCGTTCTCCTACGAGCAGTACTTC CSASVKAFSYEQYF
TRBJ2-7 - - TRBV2 TGTGCCACCTTCGTCCGGGACAAATTCTACGAGCAGTACTTC CATFVRDKFYEQYF
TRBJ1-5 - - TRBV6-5 TGTGCCAGCAGGGAGCGGCAGGGCGGCAATCAGCCCCAGCATTTT CASRERQGGNQPQHF
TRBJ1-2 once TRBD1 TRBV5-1 TGCGCCAGCAGCTTGGAGGGACAGGGGAATGGCTACACCTTC CASSLEGQGNGYTF
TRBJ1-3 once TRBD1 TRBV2 TGTGCCAGCAGCGGGGGACAGGCTGGCGGAAACACCATATATTTT CASSGGQAGGNTIYF
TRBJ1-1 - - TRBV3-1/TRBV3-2 TGTGCCAGCAGCCCCCAAGGAACAGGGAGAACGAACACTGAAGCTTTCTTT CASSPQGTGRTNTEAFF
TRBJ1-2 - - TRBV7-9 TGTGCCAGCAGCTTAGTTGGCGGGTCCTCGTTGGGGAACTATGGCTACACCTTC CASSLVGGSSLGNYGYTF
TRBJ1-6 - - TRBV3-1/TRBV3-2 TGTGCCAGCAGCCAAGATGCGGCTTCACCCCTCCACTTT CASSQDAASPLHF
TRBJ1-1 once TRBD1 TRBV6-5 TGTGCCAGCGTCGGGACAGGGGTTCGGAACACTGAAGCTTTCTTT CASVGTGVRNTEAFF
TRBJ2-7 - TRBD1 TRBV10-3 TGTGCCATCGGACAGGGTGCCCTCTACGAGCAGTACTTC CAIGQGALYEQYF
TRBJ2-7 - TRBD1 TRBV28 TGTGCCAGCGGTGGCTGGGGACAGGGGCTTGAGCAGTACTTC CASGGWGQGLEQYF
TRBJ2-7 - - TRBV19 TGTGCCAGTAGTTGGGACGTTCGCTACGAGCAGTACTTC CASSWDVRYEQYF